The present entry profiles one T cell receptor (beta chain) with its context. The CDR3 covers 14 residues. In germline, CDR1 is MRHNA, CDR2 SNTAGT. V lost 2 bases to trimming and J lost 6 bases; unmatched junction nucleotides: 0. Original data processing: The authors estimated nucleated cell counts from reference gene primer amplification. Repertoires were generated with immunoSEQ multiplex PCR, while TCRdb's copy carries only in-frame clones and drops some. From that table come the V and J calls and clone size; the DNA was used to work out D and trimming. The table includes 300,000 to 350,000 clones, 90% detected once. This sample is part of a study of blood T cell repertoires in COVID-19. Patients from Seattle were sampled longitudinally, starting during active infection.

Sequenced sample: peripheral blood. The gene calls are TRBV6-4 and TRBJ2-3, with TRBD2 matching over 12 bases. This sequence was found in a middle-aged woman with COVID-19, enrolled during active disease. Here the CDR3 reads CASSDGTSGDTQYF. CDR3 DNA sequence: TGTGCCAGCAGTGACGGGACTAGCGGGGATACGCAGTATTTT.